These T cell receptor beta chains were read from a single sample in a study of T cell responses to AZD1222 COVID-19 vaccine. The data were produced by immunoSEQ multiplex PCR, yet TCRdb's version contains in-frame clones alone and is incomplete. This table holds around 150,000 clones, 80% to 95% found once. The sequencing used peripheral blood, collected 28 days after the second AZD1222 dose. The receptors shown here come from an adult who received the AZD1222 COVID-19 vaccine. The CDR3 runs from the conserved cysteine through the conserved F or W. Fields, in order: CDR3 protein, CDR3 DNA, V gene, D gene, J gene, clone size. A D gene is named only where the DNA matches it firmly. The size field is filled for only some rows; it gives once, few, many or a size class.

CASSQGQGLTYEQYF	TGTGCCAGCAGTCAAGGACAGGGGCTAACCTACGAGCAGTACTTC	TRBV27	TRBD1	TRBJ2-7	once
CASSGTMNTEAFF	TGTGCCAGTAGCGGAACAATGAACACTGAAGCTTTCTTT	TRBV19	.	TRBJ1-1	.
CASSPLGQGEQPQHF	TGTGCCAGCAGCCCCCTTGGACAGGGCGAGCAGCCCCAGCATTTT	TRBV7-2	TRBD1	TRBJ1-5	.
CASSVASGRTYEQYF	TGTGCCAGCAGCGTAGCTAGCGGGAGGACGTACGAGCAGTACTTC	TRBV9	TRBD2	TRBJ2-7	.
CASTPIPTVEAFF	TGTGCCAGCACCCCCATCCCCACTGTCGAAGCTTTCTTT	TRBV6-5	.	TRBJ1-1	.
CASSRDSYQPQHF	TGTGCCAGCTCACGGGACAGTTATCAGCCCCAGCATTTT	TRBV18	TRBD1	TRBJ1-5	.
CASSDRRGQTGEQFF	TGTGCCAGCAGTGATAGGCGGGGACAAACTGGTGAGCAGTTCTTC	TRBV2	.	TRBJ2-1	.
CASTLGGEDTQYF	TGCGCCAGCACCCTAGGAGGGGAAGATACGCAGTATTTT	TRBV5-1	.	TRBJ2-3	once
CAWRGYKNTEAFF	TGTGCCTGGAGAGGTTACAAGAACACTGAAGCTTTCTTT	TRBV30	.	TRBJ1-1	.
CASSIDGFGQAYTEAFF	TGTGCCAGTAGTATTGATGGATTTGGGCAGGCTTACACTGAAGCTTTCTTT	TRBV19	.	TRBJ1-1	.
CASSLGLWDRQGAYEQYF	TGTGCCAGCAGCTTAGGACTGTGGGACAGGCAGGGGGCCTACGAGCAGTACTTC	TRBV7-9	TRBD1	TRBJ2-7	.
CATSRDRWGDVSYEQYF	TGTGCCACCAGCAGAGATCGGTGGGGGGACGTTTCCTACGAGCAGTACTTC	TRBV15	.	TRBJ2-7	.
CASSLGSSSTDTQYF	TGCGCCAGCAGCTTGGGCAGTTCTAGCACAGATACGCAGTATTTT	TRBV5-1	.	TRBJ2-3	.
CASSLSISYEQYF	TGTGCCAGCAGCCTGTCAATCTCCTACGAGCAGTACTTC	TRBV14	.	TRBJ2-7	few
CASSLGQAGRRAFF	TGTGCCAGCAGCTTAGGGCAGGCCGGACGTAGGGCTTTCTTT	TRBV5-5	.	TRBJ1-1	.
CAWSRTVPTEAFF	TGTGCCTGGAGTAGGACAGTTCCCACTGAAGCTTTCTTT	TRBV30	.	TRBJ1-1	.
CASCLAGVGGELFF	TGCGCCAGCTGCTTAGCGGGAGTAGGCGGGGAGCTGTTTTTT	TRBV5-1	TRBD2	TRBJ2-2	.
CASSQDRVTTEAFF	TGCGCCAGCAGCCAAGACAGGGTGACCACTGAAGCTTTCTTT	TRBV5-1	TRBD1	TRBJ1-1	.
CSVRDSGSAYNEQFF	TGCAGCGTTAGAGACAGCGGGAGCGCCTACAATGAGCAGTTCTTC	TRBV29-1	TRBD2	TRBJ2-1	.
CASSPQRGVRGYTF	TGTGCCAGCAGCCCCCAAAGGGGGGTTCGTGGCTACACCTTC	TRBV7-2	.	TRBJ1-2	.
CASSPIVGYGYTF	TGCGCCAGCAGCCCCATAGTCGGCTATGGCTACACCTTC	TRBV5-1	.	TRBJ1-2	once